Listed below are T cell receptor beta chains from one sample, sequenced in a study of shared clonotypes between healthy human individuals. Profiling relied on immunoSEQ multiplex PCR, and the TCRdb table lists in-frame clones only, not all of them. Of 1.5 million to 2.5 million clones listed, 85% to 95% are singletons. The material sequenced was naive CD8+ T cells sorted from blood. Source of these receptors: a man aged 18 to 35 in good health. CDR3s include the opening cysteine and the closing phenylalanine or tryptophan. The D gene is left open where the match is weak. Clone sizes are given selectively: once, few, many, or a class where the clone is expanded.

V gene: TRBV9
J gene: TRBJ2-3
clone size: -
D gene: -
CDR3 DNA: TGTGCCAGCAGCGTAGCGGTGAGCACAGATACGCAGTATTTT
CDR3 protein: CASSVAVSTDTQYF

V gene: TRBV14
J gene: TRBJ1-4
clone size: -
D gene: -
CDR3 DNA: TGTGCCAGCAGCCCCTCTGGGGGGCACAGGGATGAAAAACTGTTTTTT
CDR3 protein: CASSPSGGHRDEKLFF

V gene: TRBV28
J gene: TRBJ2-2
clone size: -
D gene: TRBD2
CDR3 DNA: TGTGCCAGCAGTTTAAGCGGGGATACCGGGGAGCTGTTTTTT
CDR3 protein: CASSLSGDTGELFF

V gene: TRBV4-1
J gene: TRBJ2-7
clone size: -
D gene: -
CDR3 DNA: TGCGCCAGCAGCCAGGATCCGAGGGCGTGGGACGAGCAGTACTTC
CDR3 protein: CASSQDPRAWDEQYF

V gene: TRBV6-5
J gene: TRBJ2-7
clone size: -
D gene: -
CDR3 DNA: TGTGCCAGCAGTTACTCGACTCCGGTTTCCTACGAGCAGTACTTC
CDR3 protein: CASSYSTPVSYEQYF

V gene: TRBV6-5
J gene: TRBJ1-2
clone size: -
D gene: -
CDR3 DNA: TGTGCCAGCAGTTTTCAGGGCGGCTATGGCTACACCTTC
CDR3 protein: CASSFQGGYGYTF

V gene: TRBV5-6
J gene: TRBJ2-7
clone size: -
D gene: -
CDR3 DNA: TGTGCCAGCAGCCCGGACAGCTTCTCCTACGAGCAGTACTTC
CDR3 protein: CASSPDSFSYEQYF

V gene: TRBV10-3
J gene: TRBJ2-7
clone size: -
D gene: -
CDR3 DNA: TGTGCCATCAGTGAAGGCAGGGGCTCCTACGAGCAGTACTTC
CDR3 protein: CAISEGRGSYEQYF

V gene: TRBV19
J gene: TRBJ1-6
clone size: -
D gene: TRBD1
CDR3 DNA: TGTGCCAGTAGTACCGCGACAGGGTGGGATTCACCCCTCCACTTT
CDR3 protein: CASSTATGWDSPLHF

V gene: TRBV9
J gene: TRBJ2-5
clone size: -
D gene: -
CDR3 DNA: TGTGCCAGCAGCGTAGGTTCCTTGGATACCCAGTACTTC
CDR3 protein: CASSVGSLDTQYF

V gene: TRBV6-5
J gene: TRBJ2-1
clone size: once
D gene: TRBD2
CDR3 DNA: TGTGCCAGCAGTTTTACTAGCGGGGGGGTTTTGAATGAGCAGTTCTTC
CDR3 protein: CASSFTSGGVLNEQFF

V gene: TRBV7-9
J gene: TRBJ2-6
clone size: -
D gene: -
CDR3 DNA: TGTGCTTCCGAGGCGCCCCAGGGGGCCAACGTCCTGACTTTC
CDR3 protein: CASEAPQGANVLTF

V gene: TRBV7-9
J gene: TRBJ2-7
clone size: once
D gene: -
CDR3 DNA: TGTGCCAGCAGAGGACCGAGAACCTACGAGCAGTACTTC
CDR3 protein: CASRGPRTYEQYF

V gene: TRBV6-5
J gene: TRBJ2-7
clone size: -
D gene: TRBD2
CDR3 DNA: TGTGCCAGCAGTTCAACTAGCGGGAGTTTCTACGAGCAGTACTTC
CDR3 protein: CASSSTSGSFYEQYF

V gene: TRBV19
J gene: TRBJ1-1
clone size: -
D gene: -
CDR3 DNA: TGTGCCAGTAGTATAACGCAGGCTGGGGACACTGAAGCTTTCTTT
CDR3 protein: CASSITQAGDTEAFF

V gene: TRBV4-1
J gene: TRBJ1-1
clone size: -
D gene: TRBD1
CDR3 DNA: TGCGCCAGCAGACTCATGACAGGGAGTTACACTGAAGCTTTCTTT
CDR3 protein: CASRLMTGSYTEAFF

V gene: TRBV11-3
J gene: TRBJ2-2
clone size: -
D gene: -
CDR3 DNA: TGTGCCAGCAGCTTAGAGGTGGGACACAACACCGGGGAGCTGTTTTTT
CDR3 protein: CASSLEVGHNTGELFF

V gene: TRBV10-3
J gene: TRBJ1-6
clone size: -
D gene: -
CDR3 DNA: TGTGCCATCAGTGAGGAATATGGTGGGAATTCACCCCTCCACTTT
CDR3 protein: CAISEEYGGNSPLHF

V gene: TRBV27
J gene: TRBJ2-7
clone size: -
D gene: -
CDR3 DNA: TGTGCCAGCAGTTTTGGTCCAACCTACGAGCAGTACTTC
CDR3 protein: CASSFGPTYEQYF

V gene: TRBV5-8
J gene: TRBJ2-7
clone size: -
D gene: -
CDR3 DNA: TGTGCCAGCAGCGTACAGGGTTTCTACGAGCAGTACTTC
CDR3 protein: CASSVQGFYEQYF

V gene: TRBV6-1
J gene: TRBJ2-7
clone size: -
D gene: TRBD1
CDR3 DNA: TGTGCCAGCAGTGAGGGGACAGGGCTAACCTACGAGCAGTACTTC
CDR3 protein: CASSEGTGLTYEQYF

V gene: TRBV5-6
J gene: TRBJ2-1
clone size: -
D gene: TRBD2
CDR3 DNA: TGTGCCAGCAGCTTCGGTAGCGGGATTTACTACAATGAGCAGTTCTTC
CDR3 protein: CASSFGSGIYYNEQFF

V gene: TRBV7-9
J gene: TRBJ2-4
clone size: once
D gene: -
CDR3 DNA: TGTGCCAGCAGTGGCGTAGCCAAAAACATTCAGTACTTC
CDR3 protein: CASSGVAKNIQYF

V gene: TRBV4-1
J gene: TRBJ1-6
clone size: -
D gene: TRBD1
CDR3 DNA: TGCGCCAGCAGCCAAGAGACAGGGCTCGTTGGGTCACCCCTCCACTTT
CDR3 protein: CASSQETGLVGSPLHF

V gene: TRBV30
J gene: TRBJ1-2
clone size: once
D gene: -
CDR3 DNA: TGTGCCTGGAGTTCCCAGTGGTCTGATGGCTACACCTTC
CDR3 protein: CAWSSQWSDGYTF

V gene: TRBV19
J gene: TRBJ1-3
clone size: -
D gene: TRBD1
CDR3 DNA: TGTGCCAGTGGAGACTTGACAGGGTGGAGGTCTGGAAACACCATATATTTT
CDR3 protein: CASGDLTGWRSGNTIYF

V gene: TRBV27
J gene: TRBJ2-3
clone size: -
D gene: -
CDR3 DNA: TGTGCCAGCAGTTTGCGTGGAGATACGCAGTATTTT
CDR3 protein: CASSLRGDTQYF

V gene: TRBV7-8
J gene: TRBJ2-5
clone size: -
D gene: -
CDR3 DNA: TGTGCCAGCAGTCTAGCGAGGGCGAAGTACCAAGAGACCCAGTACTTC
CDR3 protein: CASSLARAKYQETQYF

V gene: TRBV27
J gene: TRBJ2-7
clone size: -
D gene: -
CDR3 DNA: TGTGCCAGCAGTCCCTCTTGGGGTGAGGTAGGGGAGCAGTACTTC
CDR3 protein: CASSPSWGEVGEQYF

V gene: TRBV6-5
J gene: TRBJ2-7
clone size: -
D gene: TRBD1
CDR3 DNA: TGTGCCAGCAGTTATACGGGACAGTACGAGCAGTACTTC
CDR3 protein: CASSYTGQYEQYF

V gene: TRBV27
J gene: TRBJ2-7
clone size: -
D gene: -
CDR3 DNA: TGTGCCAGCCGCAGGGACACCTCCTACGAGCAGTACTTC
CDR3 protein: CASRRDTSYEQYF

V gene: TRBV2
J gene: TRBJ2-2
clone size: -
D gene: -
CDR3 DNA: TGTGCCAGACGCCCCGAGAACACCGGGGAGCTGTTTTTT
CDR3 protein: CARRPENTGELFF

V gene: TRBV28
J gene: TRBJ1-4
clone size: -
D gene: -
CDR3 DNA: TGTGCCAGCGGAGCGGGGGATAATGAAAAACTGTTTTTT
CDR3 protein: CASGAGDNEKLFF

V gene: TRBV15
J gene: TRBJ2-7
clone size: -
D gene: TRBD1
CDR3 DNA: TGTGCCACCAGCTTATACAGGGGGCTGGTCGAGCAGTACTTC
CDR3 protein: CATSLYRGLVEQYF

V gene: TRBV7-9
J gene: TRBJ1-4
clone size: -
D gene: TRBD1
CDR3 DNA: TGTGCCAGCAGCTTAGGACCCGGGACAGGGGATGAAAAACTGTTTTTT
CDR3 protein: CASSLGPGTGDEKLFF

V gene: TRBV30
J gene: TRBJ2-7
clone size: -
D gene: -
CDR3 DNA: TGTGCCTGGAGTGTAGGAACCGGCTACGAGCAGTACTTC
CDR3 protein: CAWSVGTGYEQYF

V gene: TRBV6-5
J gene: TRBJ2-1
clone size: -
D gene: TRBD1
CDR3 DNA: TGTGCCAGCAGTTACCTCTGGACAGGGGGCTACAATGAGCAGTTCTTC
CDR3 protein: CASSYLWTGGYNEQFF

V gene: TRBV7-9
J gene: TRBJ2-7
clone size: -
D gene: TRBD2
CDR3 DNA: TGTGCCAGCAGCTCTAGCGGGGGGGCATACGAGCAGTACTTC
CDR3 protein: CASSSSGGAYEQYF

V gene: TRBV2
J gene: TRBJ2-5
clone size: -
D gene: -
CDR3 DNA: TGTGCCAGCAGTGATGTGCAGGCCTTCCAAGAGACCCAGTACTTC
CDR3 protein: CASSDVQAFQETQYF

V gene: TRBV11-2
J gene: TRBJ2-2
clone size: -
D gene: TRBD2
CDR3 DNA: TGTGCCAGCAGCTTAATATACAGCGGGAGTATCACCGGGGAGCTGTTTTTT
CDR3 protein: CASSLIYSGSITGELFF

V gene: TRBV30
J gene: TRBJ2-7
clone size: -
D gene: TRBD1
CDR3 DNA: TGTGCCTGGTCATCCGGGACAGGGGCCAACGAGCAGTACTTC
CDR3 protein: CAWSSGTGANEQYF

V gene: TRBV29-1
J gene: TRBJ2-1
clone size: -
D gene: TRBD2
CDR3 DNA: TGCAGCGTTGTCGCGGTTCGGGGGGGCTTCAATGAGCAGTTCTTC
CDR3 protein: CSVVAVRGGFNEQFF

V gene: TRBV27
J gene: TRBJ1-4
clone size: -
D gene: -
CDR3 DNA: TGTGCCAGTAGAGAGTTGGGCGTAGAGGGAGAAAAACTGTTTTTT
CDR3 protein: CASRELGVEGEKLFF

V gene: TRBV6-1
J gene: TRBJ2-3
clone size: -
D gene: -
CDR3 DNA: TGTGCCAGCAGTATACTAGCCCTAGCCACAGATACGCAGTATTTT
CDR3 protein: CASSILALATDTQYF

V gene: TRBV7-8
J gene: TRBJ2-5
clone size: -
D gene: -
CDR3 DNA: TGTGCCAGCAGCTTGGTAGCGCGCCTCCAAGAGACCCAGTACTTC
CDR3 protein: CASSLVARLQETQYF

V gene: TRBV7-2
J gene: TRBJ2-3
clone size: -
D gene: -
CDR3 DNA: TGTGCCAGCAGCCACGAGGACCCATTCCCCCCAGATACGCAGTATTTT
CDR3 protein: CASSHEDPFPPDTQYF

V gene: TRBV27
J gene: TRBJ2-3
clone size: -
D gene: -
CDR3 DNA: TGTGCCAGCAGCACCCTAGAGACAGATACGCAGTATTTT
CDR3 protein: CASSTLETDTQYF

V gene: TRBV5-1
J gene: TRBJ2-7
clone size: -
D gene: -
CDR3 DNA: TGCGCCAGCAGCTATACGGGACCCTGGCACGAGCAGTACTTC
CDR3 protein: CASSYTGPWHEQYF

V gene: TRBV7-7
J gene: TRBJ2-5
clone size: -
D gene: TRBD2
CDR3 DNA: TGTGCTAGCAGCTTAGGTTTCGGGGGGGGTCAAGAGACCCAGTACTTC
CDR3 protein: CASSLGFGGGQETQYF

V gene: TRBV29-1
J gene: TRBJ2-7
clone size: once
D gene: TRBD1
CDR3 DNA: TGCAGCGTTGAACCACAGGGGGCGGGATACGAGCAGTACTTC
CDR3 protein: CSVEPQGAGYEQYF

V gene: TRBV7-9
J gene: TRBJ2-7
clone size: -
D gene: TRBD2
CDR3 DNA: TGTGCCAGCAGCTTCGGCGGGGGTTTTACCTACGAGCAGTACTTC
CDR3 protein: CASSFGGGFTYEQYF

V gene: TRBV11-1
J gene: TRBJ2-7
clone size: -
D gene: -
CDR3 DNA: TGTGCCAGCAGCCAAGACAGCTACGAGCAGTACTTC
CDR3 protein: CASSQDSYEQYF

V gene: TRBV9
J gene: TRBJ1-5
clone size: -
D gene: -
CDR3 DNA: TGTGCCAGCAGCCCGGGGGGGAATAGCAATCAGCCCCAGCATTTT
CDR3 protein: CASSPGGNSNQPQHF